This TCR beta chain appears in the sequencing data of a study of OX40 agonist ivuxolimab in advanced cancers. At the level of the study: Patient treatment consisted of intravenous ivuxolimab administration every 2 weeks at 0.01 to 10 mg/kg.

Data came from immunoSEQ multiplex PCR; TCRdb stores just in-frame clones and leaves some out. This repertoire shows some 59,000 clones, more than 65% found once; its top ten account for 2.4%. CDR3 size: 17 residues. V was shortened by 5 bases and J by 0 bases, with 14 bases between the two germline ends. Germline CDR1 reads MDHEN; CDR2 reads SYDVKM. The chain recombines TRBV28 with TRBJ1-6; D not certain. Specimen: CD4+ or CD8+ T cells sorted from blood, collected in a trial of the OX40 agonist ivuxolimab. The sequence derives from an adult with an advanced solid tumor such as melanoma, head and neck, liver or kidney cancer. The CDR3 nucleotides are TGTGCCAGCAGTCCCCCTATGTTAGGCTCCTATAATTCACCCCTCCACTTT. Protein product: CASSPPMLGSYNSPLHF.